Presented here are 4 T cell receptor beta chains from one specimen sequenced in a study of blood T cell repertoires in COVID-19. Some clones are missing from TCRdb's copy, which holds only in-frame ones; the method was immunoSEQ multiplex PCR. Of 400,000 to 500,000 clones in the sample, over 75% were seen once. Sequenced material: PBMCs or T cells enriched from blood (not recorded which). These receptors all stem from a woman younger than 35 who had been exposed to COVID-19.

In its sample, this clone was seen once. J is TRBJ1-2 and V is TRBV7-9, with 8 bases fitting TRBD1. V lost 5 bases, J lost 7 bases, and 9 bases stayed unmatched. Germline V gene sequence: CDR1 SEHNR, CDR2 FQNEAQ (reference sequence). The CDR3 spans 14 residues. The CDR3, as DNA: TGTGCCAGCAGCCGAGGACAGGGAGGATCTGGCTACACCTTC. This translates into CASSRGQGGSGYTF.

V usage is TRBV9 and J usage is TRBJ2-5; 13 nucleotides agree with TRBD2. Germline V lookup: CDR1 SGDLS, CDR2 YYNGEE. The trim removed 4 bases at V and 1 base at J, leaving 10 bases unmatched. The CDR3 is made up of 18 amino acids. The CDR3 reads CASSPRLAGGRVQETQYF. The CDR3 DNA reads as TGTGCCAGCAGCCCGAGACTAGCGGGGGGCAGGGTCCAAGAGACCCAGTACTTC.

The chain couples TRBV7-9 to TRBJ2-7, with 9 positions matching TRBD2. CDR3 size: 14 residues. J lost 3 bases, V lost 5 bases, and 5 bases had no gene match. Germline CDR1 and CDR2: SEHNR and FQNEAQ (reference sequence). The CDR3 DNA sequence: TGTGCCAGCAGCCTTAGCGGGGGCCTCTACGAGCAGTACTTC. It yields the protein CASSLSGGLYEQYF.

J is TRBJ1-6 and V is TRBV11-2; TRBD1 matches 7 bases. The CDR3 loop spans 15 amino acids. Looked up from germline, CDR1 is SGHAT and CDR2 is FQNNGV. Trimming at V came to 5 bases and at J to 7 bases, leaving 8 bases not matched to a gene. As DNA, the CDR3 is TGTGCCAGCAGCCCCTCGACAGGGACGAATTCACCCCTCCACTTT. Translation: CASSPSTGTNSPLHF.